The 11 T cell receptor beta chains below all came from one sample that was sequenced in a study of T cells in Graves' hyperthyroidism and ophthalmopathy. Regions amplified from RNA transcripts were the TCR beta CDR3 regions. TCR CDR3 regions were first amplified by RT-PCR with HTBI primers. TCRdb analysed the multiplex PCR reads with MiXCR anew, one entry per CDR3 protein. Seen here are about 740,000 distinct CDR3 sequences, approximately 15% observed once, and the top ten hold roughly 10%. The sequenced sample consisted of blood. These receptors originate from a woman aged 18-29 years with Graves' hyperthyroidism.

This clonotype was seen many times. The chain links TRBV18 to TRBJ2-1; D gene uncertain. This CDR3 has 15 residues. CDR1 and CDR2 (germline): KGHSH, LQKENI. V lost 3 bases and J 4 bases, leaving 13 bases between the germline ends. CDR3 DNA sequence: TGTGCCAGCTCACCCACGGTCCTAGGGTACAATGAGCAGTTCTTC. This gives the protein CASSPTVLGYNEQFF.

CDR3 amino acids: CASSPGTGFEKLFF. The CDR3 DNA sequence: TGTGCCAGCAGCCCCGGGACAGGGTTTGAAAAACTGTTTTTT. This chain links TRBV5-8 with TRBJ1-4, with TRBD1 matching over 9 bases. Per the germline V gene, CDR1 is SGHTS and CDR2 is YDEGEE. CDR3 size: 14 residues. The V gene end was trimmed by 4 bases and the J gene end by 7 bases; junction bases not matched to a gene: 5.

At least ten counts were recorded for this clonotype. This chain joins TRBV5-1 and TRBJ1-1; D not certain. The CDR3 runs to 15 residues. Germline CDR1 SGHRS, CDR2 YFSETQ. Trimming removed 0 bases at V and 3 bases at J, with 12 bases between. This chain's CDR3 is CASSLAPGEDTEAFF. The CDR3 DNA is TGCGCCAGCAGCTTGGCTCCGGGAGAGGACACTGAAGCTTTCTTT.

This clonotype was picked up many times. This chain uses TRBV29-1 with TRBJ1-5; tentative D call: TRBD1 (5 bases). The CDR3 totals 12 residues. Germline values: CDR1 SQVTM, CDR2 ANQGSEA. Trimming took off 4 bases at V and 7 bases at J, with 11 bases between the two ends. The CDR3 region is CSVGGFGQPQHF. In nucleotides, the CDR3 is TGCAGCGTTGGGGGGTTTGGGCAGCCCCAGCATTTT.

This clonotype was picked up a small number of times. The V gene is TRBV12-3 or TRBV12-4, the J gene TRBJ1-1; TRBD1 might be the D (6 bases). V lost 7 bases and J lost 8, with 23 bases in between. The CDR3 covers 15 residues. CDR3 sequence reads: CASTSRGGGSVEAFF. CDR3 coding DNA: TGTGCCAGCACTTCTAGGGGTGGGGGCTCGGTGGAAGCTTTCTTT.

This clonotype was counted a few times. A clone one base away is much larger, so this may be a read error. The V and J genes are TRBV7-2 and TRBJ2-5; possible D gene TRBD2, 5 bases. Germline CDR1 reads SGHTA; CDR2 reads FQGNSA. Trimming cost V 5 bases and J 4 bases, with 11 bases left between them. The CDR3 totals 13 residues. The CDR3 coding sequence is TGTGCCAGCAGCCCCCAGCGGCGAGAGACCCAGTACTTC. Encoded protein: CASSPQRRETQYF.

This chain uses TRBV19 with TRBJ1-2, with TRBD1 matching over 8 bases. The CDR3 spans 14 residues. The V and J ends lost 6 bases and 5 bases, in that order; junction bases with no gene match: 8. The V gene's germline CDR1 is LNHDA and CDR2 SQIVND (reference sequence). The CDR3 loop is CASRRQGARYGYTF. CDR3 bases: TGTGCCAGTAGAAGGCAGGGGGCCCGGTATGGCTACACCTTC.

This clonotype has ten or more counts. The CDR3 bases are TGTGCCAGCAGCCAAGGGCACCTTAATGAAAAACTGTTTTTT. This codes for CASSQGHLNEKLFF. The rearrangement joins TRBV3-1 to TRBJ1-4; D is unclear. The germline CDR1 and CDR2 sequences are LGHDT and YNNKEL (reference sequence). V was trimmed by 1 base and J by 4 bases, leaving 7 bases between them. The CDR3 has 14 amino acids.

This clonotype has a count of ten or more. The rearrangement joins TRBV7-9 to TRBJ2-7, with D uncertain. CDR3 length: 14 amino acids. Germline loops: CDR1 SEHNR, CDR2 FQNEAQ (reference sequence). Trimming left V 3 bases short and J 0 bases short, with 9 bases between. In nucleotides, the CDR3 is TGTGCCAGCAGCTTCGCACAGAGCTCCTACGAGCAGTACTTC. This translates into CASSFAQSSYEQYF.

The rearrangement links TRBV6-1 to TRBJ2-3; TRBD2 might be the D (5 bases). Trimming removed 6 bases from V and 10 bases from J, with 11 bases in between. Germline V gene sequence: CDR1 MNHNS, CDR2 SASEGT. There are 11 residues in the CDR3. The CDR3 loop is CASSDSRAQYF. The CDR3 bases are TGTGCCAGCAGCGACTCGCGGGCGCAGTATTTT.

There are many counts of this clonotype. V is TRBV12-3 or TRBV12-4 and J is TRBJ1-2, with D unclear. The CDR3 totals 14 residues. The V end was cut by 4 bases, the J end by 3 bases, with 12 bases between. The CDR3 is CASSSLRGDYGYTF. CDR3 DNA: TGTGCCAGCAGTTCCCTTCGGGGTGACTATGGCTACACCTTC.